These 3 T cell receptor beta chains came from one sample sequenced in a study of blood T cell repertoires in COVID-19. Data came from immunoSEQ multiplex PCR; TCRdb stores just in-frame clones and leaves some out. The sample records 130,000 or so clones, approximately 68% being singletons. Sequencing used peripheral blood. The receptor set was obtained from a woman in her sixties or seventies with acute or convalescent COVID-19.

In this sample, this clone turned up once. V usage is TRBV11-2 and J usage is TRBJ1-1, with D perhaps matching TRBD1 (5 bases). The CDR3 extends over 16 amino acids. Germline V gene lookup returns CDR1 SGHAT and CDR2 FQNNGV. Trimming stripped 5 bases from V and 0 bases from J, with 16 bases between. CDR3 in amino acids: CASSLLRPQVNTEAFF. DNA of the CDR3: TGTGCCAGCAGCCTCCTTCGTCCACAGGTGAACACTGAAGCTTTCTTT.

The V gene is TRBV27, the J gene TRBJ1-6, with D possibly matching TRBD1 (6 bases). The V gene's germline CDR1 is MNHEY and CDR2 SMNVEV (reference sequence). The germline V and J ends were trimmed by 2 bases and 9 bases, with 11 bases remaining between them. The CDR3 consists of 14 residues. In DNA form, the CDR3 reads TGTGCCAGCAGTTTAGGGGGCCGGGGTTCACCCCTCCACTTT. Amino acid sequence: CASSLGGRGSPLHF.

The V and J genes are TRBV4-1 and TRBJ2-5, with TRBD2 matching over 14 bases. V gave up 3 bases and J gave up 5 bases; unmatched junction bases: 5. CDR1 is MGHRA and CDR2 is YSYEKL in the germline V gene. CDR3 length: 16 residues. In DNA form, the CDR3 reads TGCGCCAGCAGCCAGGGGACTAGCGGGAGCGGTGAGACCCAGTACTTC. Translation: CASSQGTSGSGETQYF.